This T cell receptor (beta chain) was sequenced during a study of Graves' ophthalmopathy and Graves' hyperthyroidism (dated by TCRdb to 2016 to 2019). In the study overall: Peripheral blood was collected before any treatment was given, at the time of initial diagnosis. The study used signatures of the TCR beta repertoire to tell Graves' ophthalmopathy apart from Graves' hyperthyroidism and to predict which patients would progress to ophthalmopathy. In total, 120 to 150 blood samples were TCR-sequenced: 40 to 45 ophthalmopathy, over 70 hyperthyroidism and about 17 hyperthyroidism-to-ophthalmopathy patients. To explore V-J signatures that separate ophthalmopathy from hyperthyroidism, a discovery set of about 100 patients was enrolled, consisting of about 45 with ophthalmopathy and roughly 57 with stable hyperthyroidism. An independent validation cohort was composed of roughly 19 hyperthyroidism patients and 17 patients who later progressed from hyperthyroidism to ophthalmopathy. In over five hyperthyroidism patients, the T-cell repertoires found in thyroid tissue were compared with those found in blood. Once sampling was done, hyperthyroidism patients were given methimazole at a starting dose of 30 mg daily, while ophthalmopathy patients were given high-dose intravenous methylprednisolone. The roughly 91 discovery patients were randomly split 7:3 into training and test sets.

The cysteine opens and the phenylalanine closes a CDR3 of 17 amino acids. The CDR3 DNA has 51 bases and is translated from base 1. Taken from the germline V gene, the CDR1 and CDR2 loops are MDHEN and SYDVKM. V is shortened by 3 bases, J by 1 base, and the region joining them spans 18 bases. The ophthalmopathy patients had moderately to severely active disease, with a Clinical Activity Score of 3 or higher, a NOSPECS grade of 4 or higher, and a disease duration of less than 3 months. Patients were excluded if they had other autoimmune diseases, uncontrolled infections, pregnancy or lactation. Diagnosis relied on clinical symptoms, serum thyroxine, TRAb, thyroid ultrasound and orbital computed tomography. Ficoll-Paque density gradient centrifugation was used to isolate PBMCs from approximately 10 ml of fresh peripheral blood. Trizol reagent was used to extract the total RNA, and its quality was then checked on an Agilent 2100 Bioanalyzer.

TCR beta CDR3 regions were amplified from RNA transcripts for repertoire sequencing. The first round of RT-PCR was done with HTBI primers and the Qiagen OneStep RT-PCR kit, and was followed by a second round of multiplex PCR, then size selection and purification. Sequencing of the libraries was carried out on an Illumina HiSeq2000 in paired-end mode with 100 bp reads. The source study handled its data this way. Reads were processed with SOAPnuke, discarding reads with adapters, uncalled bases, mean Phred below 15, or no exact constant-primer or identifier match. High-quality paired reads were merged with COPE v1.2.5. Unique nucleotide sequences were defined as clonotypes and aligned to IMGT TRB V, D and J references using MiTCR v1.1. The analysis was limited to V-J combinations with a frequency above 0.0001, which together covered approximately 99% of repertoires. For each V-J combination, a TCR clonal expansion and chaos score was defined as F50 clonal expansion divided by the chaos observed in the TCRdist matrix. Welch's t-statistics and random forest were used to narrow the features down to over ten V-J combinations, which were then fed into a naive Bayes classifier. The similarity between thyroid and blood repertoires was quantified using the Morisita-Horn index. TCRdb reprocessing: public reads trimmed at Q25 with fastp, clones called with MiXCR, in-frame beta chains kept. Every CDR3 protein is listed once, alongside the most common genes and DNA of its rows. The V and J calls shown here were made by TCRdb, not taken from the authors' results. This sample is represented by about 410,000 distinct CDR3 sequences; 15% to 20% of them were singletons. The ten largest clones take up 1.5% to 2% of the sample.

This clonotype was seen ten or more times. Its antigen remains unidentified. It has no much larger one-base neighbor in the sample; base qualities were not kept. Paper-wide results and their limitations: Sample size was not statistically predetermined, and group allocation was not concealed from the investigators. In validation, the model predicted ophthalmopathy progression with nearly 71% sensitivity and approximately 75% specificity; about a dozen predicted patients were CT-confirmed with GO in a median of roughly 6.8 months. In cross-validation, the 13-signature model distinguished ophthalmopathy from stable hyperthyroidism with approximately 88% sensitivity and around 81% specificity, and in the test set the corresponding values were approximately 80% and 68%. Most expanded thyroid clonotypes with a frequency above 0.001 also appeared in blood, which suggests that blood repertoires may reflect the immune response in the thyroid.

Sequenced material: peripheral blood. The receptor was derived from a woman under 30 with Graves' ophthalmopathy. Donor details come from another sample of the same person, matched by shared clones. The sequence is built from TRBV28 and TRBJ2-5; the D segment cannot be called with confidence. The DNA is as follows: TGTGCCAGCAGTTTTCCCCTGTTGGGTAGACTCCAAGAGACCCAGTACTTC. This translates into CASSFPLLGRLQETQYF.